The present entry profiles one TCR beta chain with its context. The sample is drawn from a study of control samples from healthy donors and cancer patients. V shed 7 bases, J shed 9 bases, and the junction held 8 bases outside the gene matches. Germline V gene data show CDR1 as PRHDT and CDR2 as FYEKMQ (reference sequence). The CDR3 loop spans 15 amino acids. Libraries were prepared by immunoSEQ multiplex PCR; TCRdb keeps only in-frame clonotypes and omits some of them. The sample shows about 170,000 clones, roughly nine tenths of them seen only once. The V and J genes are TRBV13 and TRBJ2-1; 14 bases are shared with TRBD2. The TCR comes from a woman under 40 in good health. The sample was blood. As DNA, the CDR3 is TGTGCCAGCACCCTGACTAGCGGGGGGGCCGGTGAGCAGTTCTTC. It yields the protein CASTLTSGGAGEQFF.